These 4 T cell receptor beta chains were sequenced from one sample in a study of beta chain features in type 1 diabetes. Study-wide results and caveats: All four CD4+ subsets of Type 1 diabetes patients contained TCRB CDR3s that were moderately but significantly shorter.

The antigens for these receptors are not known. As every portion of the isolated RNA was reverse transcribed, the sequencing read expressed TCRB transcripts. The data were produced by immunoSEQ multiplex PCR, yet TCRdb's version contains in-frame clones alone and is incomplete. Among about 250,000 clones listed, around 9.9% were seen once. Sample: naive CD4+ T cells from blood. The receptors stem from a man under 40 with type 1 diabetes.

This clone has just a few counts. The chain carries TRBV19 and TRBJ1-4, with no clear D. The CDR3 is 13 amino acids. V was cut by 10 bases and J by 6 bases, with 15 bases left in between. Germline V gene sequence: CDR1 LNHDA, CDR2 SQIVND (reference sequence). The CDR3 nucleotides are TGTGCCACCCTAGGAGGGAATCATGAAAAACTGTTTTTT. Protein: CATLGGNHEKLFF.

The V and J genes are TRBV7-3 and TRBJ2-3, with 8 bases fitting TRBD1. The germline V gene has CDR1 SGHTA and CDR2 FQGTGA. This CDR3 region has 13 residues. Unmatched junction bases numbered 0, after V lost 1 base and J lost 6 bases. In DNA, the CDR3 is TGTGCCAGCAGCTTAAGGGACAGGGATACGCAGTATTTT. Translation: CASSLRDRDTQYF.

The CDR3: CAWRTSGTDTQYF. The CDR3 nucleotides read TGTGCCTGGAGGACTAGCGGCACAGATACGCAGTATTTT. The gene calls are TRBV30 and TRBJ2-3, with 8 nucleotides matching TRBD2. V shed 3 bases, J shed 1 base, and the junction held 0 bases outside the gene matches. The CDR3 contains 13 residues. Germline values: CDR1 GTSNPN, CDR2 SVGIG (reference sequence).

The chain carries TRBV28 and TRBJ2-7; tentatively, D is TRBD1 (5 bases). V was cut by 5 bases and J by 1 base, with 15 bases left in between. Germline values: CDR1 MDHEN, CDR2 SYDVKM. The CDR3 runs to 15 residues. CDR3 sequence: CASSRVGRASYEQYF. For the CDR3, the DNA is TGTGCCAGCAGTAGGGTGGGCAGGGCATCCTACGAGCAGTACTTC.